Listed below are T cell receptor beta chains from one sample, sequenced in a study of blood T cell repertoires in COVID-19. Data came from immunoSEQ multiplex PCR; TCRdb stores just in-frame clones and leaves some out. The table lists 250,000 or so clones, about 89% of them singletons, with around 9% in the top ten. Material: peripheral blood. These receptors originate from a man aged 40-49 years with active or convalescent COVID-19. CDR3s include the opening cysteine and the closing phenylalanine or tryptophan. A D gene is named only where the DNA matches it firmly. Clone size is not always given. Where it is, it says once, few, many or a class for expanded clones.

v_call: TRBV27; j_call: TRBJ2-1; d_call: -; clone_size: -; cdr3_aa: CASSLTGSRYNEQFF; cdr3_nt: TGTGCCAGCAGTTTGACGGGTAGTAGGTACAATGAGCAGTTCTTC
v_call: TRBV10-3; j_call: TRBJ2-2; d_call: TRBD2; clone_size: -; cdr3_aa: CAISPGLAGGSAGELFF; cdr3_nt: TGTGCCATCAGCCCGGGACTAGCGGGGGGGTCCGCCGGGGAGCTGTTTTTT
v_call: TRBV5-1; j_call: TRBJ2-7; d_call: -; clone_size: -; cdr3_aa: CASSVLRSPGSYEQYF; cdr3_nt: TGCGCCAGCAGCGTGTTACGGTCCCCGGGTTCCTACGAGCAGTACTTC
v_call: TRBV7-6; j_call: TRBJ2-1; d_call: -; clone_size: -; cdr3_aa: CASSPRGGGGNEQFF; cdr3_nt: TGTGCCAGCAGCCCCCGAGGGGGGGGCGGCAATGAGCAGTTCTTC
v_call: TRBV12-3/TRBV12-4; j_call: TRBJ2-1; d_call: -; clone_size: -; cdr3_aa: CASSLGGYNEQFF; cdr3_nt: TGTGCCAGCAGTTTAGGCGGATACAATGAGCAGTTCTTC
v_call: TRBV11-2; j_call: TRBJ1-1; d_call: -; clone_size: few; cdr3_aa: CASTPRYTEAFF; cdr3_nt: TGTGCCAGCACCCCGAGGTACACTGAAGCTTTCTTT
v_call: TRBV30; j_call: TRBJ1-6; d_call: -; clone_size: -; cdr3_aa: CAWTHRNSPLHF; cdr3_nt: TGTGCCTGGACCCACAGGAATTCACCCCTCCACTTT
v_call: TRBV19; j_call: TRBJ1-5; d_call: -; clone_size: few; cdr3_aa: CASRPQGQPQHF; cdr3_nt: TGTGCCAGTAGACCACAGGGCCAGCCCCAGCATTTT
v_call: TRBV13; j_call: TRBJ2-2; d_call: -; clone_size: -; cdr3_aa: CASSSGYTGELFF; cdr3_nt: TGTGCCAGCAGCTCCGGTTACACCGGGGAGCTGTTTTTT
v_call: TRBV7-3; j_call: TRBJ2-2; d_call: -; clone_size: -; cdr3_aa: CASSPPGNTGELFF; cdr3_nt: TGTGCCAGCAGCCCCCCGGGAAACACCGGGGAGCTGTTTTTT
v_call: TRBV5-4; j_call: TRBJ2-2; d_call: -; clone_size: -; cdr3_aa: CASSDLRGGDTGELFF; cdr3_nt: TGTGCCAGCAGCGACCTCCGGGGTGGAGACACCGGGGAGCTGTTTTTT
v_call: TRBV14; j_call: TRBJ1-2; d_call: TRBD1; clone_size: -; cdr3_aa: CASSQGTGLNYGYTF; cdr3_nt: TGTGCCAGCAGCCAAGGGACAGGGCTAAACTATGGCTACACCTTC
v_call: TRBV2; j_call: TRBJ2-7; d_call: TRBD2; clone_size: -; cdr3_aa: CASINSGGPNEQYF; cdr3_nt: TGTGCCAGCATAAATAGCGGGGGGCCCAACGAGCAGTACTTC
v_call: TRBV4-1; j_call: TRBJ1-1; d_call: -; clone_size: -; cdr3_aa: CASSQEGHPGAFF; cdr3_nt: TGCGCCAGCAGCCAAGAGGGTCATCCAGGAGCTTTCTTT
v_call: TRBV2; j_call: TRBJ1-4; d_call: TRBD1; clone_size: -; cdr3_aa: CASRRDRGEKLFF; cdr3_nt: TGTGCCAGCAGGCGGGACAGGGGTGAAAAACTGTTTTTT
v_call: TRBV6-5; j_call: TRBJ1-3; d_call: TRBD1; clone_size: -; cdr3_aa: CASSSDRGGNTIYF; cdr3_nt: TGTGCCAGCAGTTCGGACAGGGGAGGAAACACCATATATTTT
v_call: TRBV7-9; j_call: TRBJ1-3; d_call: TRBD1; clone_size: -; cdr3_aa: CASSLLGTGISSGNTIYF; cdr3_nt: TGTGCCAGCAGCTTACTAGGGACAGGGATCAGCTCTGGAAACACCATATATTTT